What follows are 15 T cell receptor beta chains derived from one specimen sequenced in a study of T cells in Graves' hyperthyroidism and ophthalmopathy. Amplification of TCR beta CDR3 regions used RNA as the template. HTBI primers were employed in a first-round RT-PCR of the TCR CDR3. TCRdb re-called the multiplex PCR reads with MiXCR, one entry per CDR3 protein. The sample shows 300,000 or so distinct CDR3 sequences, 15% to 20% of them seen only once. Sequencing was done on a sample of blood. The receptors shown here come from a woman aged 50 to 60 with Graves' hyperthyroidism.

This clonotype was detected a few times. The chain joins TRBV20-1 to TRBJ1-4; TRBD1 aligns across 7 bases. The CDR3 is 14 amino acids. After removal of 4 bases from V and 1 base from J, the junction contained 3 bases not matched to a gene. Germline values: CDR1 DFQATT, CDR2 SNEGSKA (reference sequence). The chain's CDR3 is CSATRQGTNEKLFF. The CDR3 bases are TGCAGTGCTACCCGACAGGGAACTAATGAAAAACTGTTTTTT.

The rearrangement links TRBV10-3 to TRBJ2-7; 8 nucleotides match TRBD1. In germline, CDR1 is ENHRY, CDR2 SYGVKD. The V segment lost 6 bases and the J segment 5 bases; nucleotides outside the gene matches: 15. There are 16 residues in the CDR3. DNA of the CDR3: TGTGCCATCAGCGTCACAATGGACAGGGTCCAGGACGAGCAGTACTTC. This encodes CAISVTMDRVQDEQYF.

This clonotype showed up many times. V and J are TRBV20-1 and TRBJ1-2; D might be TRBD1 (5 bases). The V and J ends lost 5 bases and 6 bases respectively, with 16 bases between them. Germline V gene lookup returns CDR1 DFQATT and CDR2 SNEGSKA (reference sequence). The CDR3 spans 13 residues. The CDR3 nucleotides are TGCAGTGCTCCCGGGACGGAGATTGATGGCTACACCTTC. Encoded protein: CSAPGTEIDGYTF.

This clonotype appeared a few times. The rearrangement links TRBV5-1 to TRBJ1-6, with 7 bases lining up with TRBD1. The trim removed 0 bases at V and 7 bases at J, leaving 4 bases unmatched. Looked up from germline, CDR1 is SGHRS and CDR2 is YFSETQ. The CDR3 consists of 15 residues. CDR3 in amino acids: CASSLEDRLNSPLHF. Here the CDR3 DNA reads TGCGCCAGCAGCTTGGAGGACAGGCTGAATTCACCCCTCCACTTT.

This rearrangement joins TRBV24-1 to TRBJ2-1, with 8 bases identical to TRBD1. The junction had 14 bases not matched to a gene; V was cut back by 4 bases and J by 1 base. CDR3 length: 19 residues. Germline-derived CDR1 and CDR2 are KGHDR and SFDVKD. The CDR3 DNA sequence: TGTGCCACCAGTGACCTCGCTCCCGGACAGGGAAGGTCCTACAATGAGCAGTTCTTC. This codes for CATSDLAPGQGRSYNEQFF.

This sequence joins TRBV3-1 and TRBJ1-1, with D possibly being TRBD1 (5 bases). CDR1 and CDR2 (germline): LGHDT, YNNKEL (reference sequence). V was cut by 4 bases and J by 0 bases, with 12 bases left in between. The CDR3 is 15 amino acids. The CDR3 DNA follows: TGTGCCAGCAGCCGATTCGACAGAATGAACACTGAAGCTTTCTTT. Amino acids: CASSRFDRMNTEAFF. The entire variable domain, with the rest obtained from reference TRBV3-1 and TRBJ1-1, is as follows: DTAVSQTPKYLVTQMGNDKSIKCEQNLGHDTMYWYKQDSKKFLKIMFSYNNKELIINETVPNRFSPKSPDKAHLNLHINSLELGDSAVYFCASSRFDRMNTEAFFGQGTRLTVV.

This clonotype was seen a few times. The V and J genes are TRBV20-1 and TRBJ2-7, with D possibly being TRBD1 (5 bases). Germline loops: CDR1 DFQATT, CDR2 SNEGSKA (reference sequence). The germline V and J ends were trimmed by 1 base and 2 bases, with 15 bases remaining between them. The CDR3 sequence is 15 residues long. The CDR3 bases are TGCAGTGCTAGAGGGGTGCGACAGACCACCTACGAGCAGTACTTC. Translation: CSARGVRQTTYEQYF.

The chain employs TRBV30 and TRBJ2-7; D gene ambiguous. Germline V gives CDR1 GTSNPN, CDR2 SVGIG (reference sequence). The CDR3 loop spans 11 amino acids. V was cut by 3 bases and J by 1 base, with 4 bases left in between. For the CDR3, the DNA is TGTGCCTGGAGCGATTCCTACGAGCAGTACTTC. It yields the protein CAWSDSYEQYF.

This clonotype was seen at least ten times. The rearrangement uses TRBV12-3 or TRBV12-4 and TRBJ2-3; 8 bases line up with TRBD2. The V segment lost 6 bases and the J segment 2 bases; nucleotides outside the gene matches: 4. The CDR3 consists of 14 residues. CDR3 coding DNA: TGTGCCAGCAGGCCGGGGGGGGCCACAGATACGCAGTATTTT. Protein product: CASRPGGATDTQYF.

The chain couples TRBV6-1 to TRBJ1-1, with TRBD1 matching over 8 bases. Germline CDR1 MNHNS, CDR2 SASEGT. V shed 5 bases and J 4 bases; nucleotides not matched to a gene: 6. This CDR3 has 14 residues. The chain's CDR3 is CASSSGQEVTEAFF. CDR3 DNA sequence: TGTGCCAGCAGTTCGGGACAGGAGGTCACTGAAGCTTTCTTT.

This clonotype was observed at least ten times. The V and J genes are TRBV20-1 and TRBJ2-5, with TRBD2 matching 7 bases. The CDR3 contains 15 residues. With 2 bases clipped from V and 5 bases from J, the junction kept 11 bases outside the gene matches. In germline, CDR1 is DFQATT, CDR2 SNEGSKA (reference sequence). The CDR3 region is CSARKISGAGETQYF. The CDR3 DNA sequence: TGCAGTGCTAGAAAGATATCGGGAGCGGGGGAGACCCAGTACTTC.

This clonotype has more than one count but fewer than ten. Here the CDR3 reads CSAQGANEKLFF. The CDR3 DNA is TGCAGTGCTCAGGGGGCTAATGAAAAACTGTTTTTT. The V gene is TRBV20-1, the J gene TRBJ1-4; 7 bases map to TRBD1. The CDR3 loop spans 12 amino acids. Trimming took 5 bases from V and 3 from J; bases not matched to a gene: 0. Germline V gene lookup returns CDR1 DFQATT and CDR2 SNEGSKA (reference sequence).

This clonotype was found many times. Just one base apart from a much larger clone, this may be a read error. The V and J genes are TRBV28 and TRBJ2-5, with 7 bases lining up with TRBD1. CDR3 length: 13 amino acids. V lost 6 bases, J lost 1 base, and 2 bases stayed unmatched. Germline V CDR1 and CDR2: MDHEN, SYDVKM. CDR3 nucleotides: TGTGCCAGCAGGGGGACAGCCCAAGAGACCCAGTACTTC. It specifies CASRGTAQETQYF.

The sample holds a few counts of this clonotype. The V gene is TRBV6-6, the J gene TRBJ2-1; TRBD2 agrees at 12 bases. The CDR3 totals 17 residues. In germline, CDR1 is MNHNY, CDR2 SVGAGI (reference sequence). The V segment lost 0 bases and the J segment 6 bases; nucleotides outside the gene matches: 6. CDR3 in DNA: TGTGCCAGCAGTTACTCGGGAGGACTAGCGGGATCCAATGAGCAGTTCTTC. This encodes CASSYSGGLAGSNEQFF.

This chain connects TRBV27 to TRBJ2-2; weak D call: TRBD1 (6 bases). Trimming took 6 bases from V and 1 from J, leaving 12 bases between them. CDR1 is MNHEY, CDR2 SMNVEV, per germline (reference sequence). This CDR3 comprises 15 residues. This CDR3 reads CASRLTGQNTGELFF. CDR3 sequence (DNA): TGTGCCAGCAGGCTGACAGGCCAGAACACCGGGGAGCTGTTTTTT.